This is a list of T cell receptor beta chains from one sample in a study of blood T cell repertoires in COVID-19. Measured with immunoSEQ multiplex PCR; TCRdb has only the in-frame clones, and not every one. The sample has approximately 100,000 clones; over 80% are singletons. The sequencing sample was made of peripheral blood. The receptors derive from a woman at least 80 years old with active or convalescent COVID-19. Each CDR3 is given with its conserved first and last residue. A D gene is named only where the DNA matches it firmly. Clone size is given for some rows only: seen once, a few or many times, or a class if the clone is expanded.

clone_size	d_call	v_call	j_call	cdr3_nt	cdr3_aa
once	TRBD1	TRBV7-2	TRBJ1-1	TGTGCCAGCAGCTCCGGGACAGGGGGGAACACTGAAGCTTTCTTT	CASSSGTGGNTEAFF
once	NA	TRBV3-1/TRBV3-2	TRBJ1-1	TGTGCCAGCAGCCCGCTGGTGGGCGTTAACACTGAAGCTTTCTTT	CASSPLVGVNTEAFF
NA	NA	TRBV19	TRBJ2-3	TGTGCCAGTAGTTTCCTCAGGGGAAGGGGCACAGATACGCAGTATTTT	CASSFLRGRGTDTQYF
NA	TRBD1	TRBV4-2	TRBJ2-2	TGTGCCAGCAGCCAAGGGACAGGGTTGCCCGGGGAGCTGTTTTTT	CASSQGTGLPGELFF
NA	TRBD1	TRBV7-8	TRBJ1-6	TGTGCCAGCAGCTTAACCCCCGGGACAGGGGATTCACCCCTCCACTTT	CASSLTPGTGDSPLHF
NA	TRBD2	TRBV3-1/TRBV3-2	TRBJ2-5	TGTGCCAGCAGCCACCTAGCGGGGGGGCCGCTAGAGACCCAGTACTTC	CASSHLAGGPLETQYF
NA	TRBD2	TRBV4-3	TRBJ2-5	TGCGCCAGCAGCCAAGGACTAGCGACGGTACTGGAGACCCAGTACTTC	CASSQGLATVLETQYF
NA	TRBD2	TRBV6-4	TRBJ2-2	TGTGCCAGCAGTGCAGGGACTAGCGGACTCGGGGAGCTGTTTTTT	CASSAGTSGLGELFF
NA	TRBD1	TRBV5-1	TRBJ1-3	TGCGCCAGCAAAAGCTCAGGGGGAGGAAACACCATATATTTT	CASKSSGGGNTIYF
NA	TRBD1	TRBV7-9	TRBJ2-7	TGTGCCAGCAGCAACGCGGGACAGGAGTACGAGCAGTACTTC	CASSNAGQEYEQYF
NA	NA	TRBV5-6	TRBJ1-1	TGTGCCAGCAGCAGACAGTTGGAAGCTTTCTTT	CASSRQLEAFF
NA	TRBD2	TRBV7-3	TRBJ2-1	TGTGCCAGCAGGATCCCCTCGGCGGGAGAGGGACCTGAGCAGTTCTTC	CASRIPSAGEGPEQFF